This T cell receptor beta chain was documented in a study of blood T cell repertoires in COVID-19. The wider study: COVID-19 samples, acute and convalescent, were from the United States, Italy and Spain. Nucleic acid was either cDNA or gDNA, and it came from T cells, B-cell-depleted T cells, or PBMCs.

TCRdb's copy holds only in-frame clones and misses some; the assay was immunoSEQ multiplex PCR. In the table there are 350,000 or so clones, 86% of which are singletons. The origin of this receptor is a woman aged 40 to 50 with acute COVID-19. Sequences were obtained from PBMCs or T cells enriched from blood (not recorded which).

Here the CDR3 reads CASSHRYGQGSQPQHF. DNA of the CDR3: TGCGCCAGCAGCCACCGCTACGGACAGGGAAGCCAGCCCCAGCATTTT. V and J are TRBV4-3 and TRBJ1-5; 8 nucleotides line up with TRBD1. The CDR3 sequence is 16 residues long. Per germline, CDR1 LGHNA and CDR2 YSLEER. V was clipped by 3 bases and J by 7 bases; unmatched bases: 11.